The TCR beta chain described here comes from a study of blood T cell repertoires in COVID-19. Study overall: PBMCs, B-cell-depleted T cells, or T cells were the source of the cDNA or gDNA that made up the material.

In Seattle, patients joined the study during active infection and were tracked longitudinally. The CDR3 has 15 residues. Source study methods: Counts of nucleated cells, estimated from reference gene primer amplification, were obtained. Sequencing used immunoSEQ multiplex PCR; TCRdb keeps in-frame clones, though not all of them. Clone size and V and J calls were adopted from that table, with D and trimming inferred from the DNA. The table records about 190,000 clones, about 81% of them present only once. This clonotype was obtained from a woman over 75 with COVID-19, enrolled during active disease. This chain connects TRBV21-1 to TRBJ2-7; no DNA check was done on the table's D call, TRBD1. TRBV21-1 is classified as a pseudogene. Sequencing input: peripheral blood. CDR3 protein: CASSKAGTVSYEQYF. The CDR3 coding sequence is TGTGCCAGCAGCAAAGCGGGGACAGTCTCCTACGAGCAGTACTTC.